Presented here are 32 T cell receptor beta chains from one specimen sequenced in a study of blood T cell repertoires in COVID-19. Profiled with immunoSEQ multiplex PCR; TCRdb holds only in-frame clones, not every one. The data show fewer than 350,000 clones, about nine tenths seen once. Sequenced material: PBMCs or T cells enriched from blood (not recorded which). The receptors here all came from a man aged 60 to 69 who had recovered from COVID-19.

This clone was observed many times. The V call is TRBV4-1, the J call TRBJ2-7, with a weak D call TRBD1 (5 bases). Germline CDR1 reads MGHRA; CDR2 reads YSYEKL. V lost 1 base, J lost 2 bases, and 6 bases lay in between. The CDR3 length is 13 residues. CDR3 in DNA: TGCGCCAGCAGCCAAGGACAGACCTACGAGCAGTACTTC. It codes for CASSQGQTYEQYF.

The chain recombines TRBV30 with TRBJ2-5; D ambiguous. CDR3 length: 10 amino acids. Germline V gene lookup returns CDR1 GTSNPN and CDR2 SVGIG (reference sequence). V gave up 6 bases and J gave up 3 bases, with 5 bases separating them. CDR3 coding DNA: TGTGCCTGCGGTGAAGAGACCCAGTACTTC. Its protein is CACGEETQYF.

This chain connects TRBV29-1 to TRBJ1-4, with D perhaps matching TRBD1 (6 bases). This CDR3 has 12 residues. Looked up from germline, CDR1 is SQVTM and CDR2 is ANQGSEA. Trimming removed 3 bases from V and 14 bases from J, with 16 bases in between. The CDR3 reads CSVESGSRGLFF. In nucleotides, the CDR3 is TGCAGCGTTGAGTCGGGGTCCAGGGGCCTGTTTTTT.

The CDR3 DNA reads TGCGCCAGCAGCCCCCGGGACACGTACTACGAGCAGTACTTC. Protein: CASSPRDTYYEQYF. The chain employs TRBV5-1 and TRBJ2-7; possible D gene TRBD1, 6 bases. From germline, CDR1 is SGHRS and CDR2 YFSETQ. The length of the CDR3 is 14 residues. The V end lost 4 bases, the J end lost 3 bases, and 14 bases lay between the germline ends.

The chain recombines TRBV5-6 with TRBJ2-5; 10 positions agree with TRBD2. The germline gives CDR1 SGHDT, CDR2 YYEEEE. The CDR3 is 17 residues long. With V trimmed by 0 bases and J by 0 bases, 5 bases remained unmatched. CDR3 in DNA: TGTGCCAGCAGCTTGGGTGTTAGCGGGGGGTACCAAGAGACCCAGTACTTC. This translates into CASSLGVSGGYQETQYF.

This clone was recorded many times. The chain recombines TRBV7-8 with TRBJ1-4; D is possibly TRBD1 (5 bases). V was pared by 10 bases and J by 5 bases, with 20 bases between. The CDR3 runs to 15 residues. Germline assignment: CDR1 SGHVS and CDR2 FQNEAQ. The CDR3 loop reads CATAGLIGSNEKLFF. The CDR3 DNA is TGTGCCACGGCAGGGCTTATAGGTTCAAATGAAAAACTGTTTTTT.

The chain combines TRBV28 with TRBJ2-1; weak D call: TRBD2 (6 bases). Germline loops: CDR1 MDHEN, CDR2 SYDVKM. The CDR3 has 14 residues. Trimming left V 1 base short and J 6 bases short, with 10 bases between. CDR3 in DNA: TGTGCCAGCAGTTTATTGGTGGGAGGCAATGAGCAGTTCTTC. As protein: CASSLLVGGNEQFF.

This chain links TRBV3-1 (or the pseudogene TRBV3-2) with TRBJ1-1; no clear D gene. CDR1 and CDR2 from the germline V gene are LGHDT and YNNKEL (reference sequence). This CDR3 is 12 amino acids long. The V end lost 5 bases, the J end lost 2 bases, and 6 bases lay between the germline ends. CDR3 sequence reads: CASSFLNTEAFF. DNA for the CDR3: TGTGCCAGCAGCTTCCTAAACACTGAAGCTTTCTTT.

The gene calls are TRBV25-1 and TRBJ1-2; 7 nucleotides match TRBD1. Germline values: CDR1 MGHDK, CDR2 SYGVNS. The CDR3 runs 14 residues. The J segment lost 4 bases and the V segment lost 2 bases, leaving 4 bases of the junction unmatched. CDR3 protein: CASSEPDRAYGYTF. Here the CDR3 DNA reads TGTGCCAGCAGTGAACCCGACAGGGCCTATGGCTACACCTTC.

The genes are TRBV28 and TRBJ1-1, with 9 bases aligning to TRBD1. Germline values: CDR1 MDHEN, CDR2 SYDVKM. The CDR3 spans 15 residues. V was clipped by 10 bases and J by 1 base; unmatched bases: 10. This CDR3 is CATVTGGWTNTEAFF. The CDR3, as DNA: TGTGCCACCGTAACAGGGGGCTGGACGAACACTGAAGCTTTCTTT.

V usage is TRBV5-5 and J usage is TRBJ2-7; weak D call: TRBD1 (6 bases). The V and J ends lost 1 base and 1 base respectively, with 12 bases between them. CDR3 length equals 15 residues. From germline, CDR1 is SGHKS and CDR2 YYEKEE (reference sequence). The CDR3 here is CASSLRAGVSYEQYF. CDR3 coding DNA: TGTGCCAGCAGCTTGCGGGCAGGGGTTTCCTACGAGCAGTACTTC.

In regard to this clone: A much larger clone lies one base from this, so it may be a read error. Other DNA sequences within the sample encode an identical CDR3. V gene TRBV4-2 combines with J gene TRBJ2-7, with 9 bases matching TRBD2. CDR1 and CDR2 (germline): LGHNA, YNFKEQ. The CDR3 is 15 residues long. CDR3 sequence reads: CASSQRLAEPYEQYF. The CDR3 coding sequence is TGTGCTAGCAGCCAAAGACTAGCGGAGCCCTACGAGCAGTACTTC.

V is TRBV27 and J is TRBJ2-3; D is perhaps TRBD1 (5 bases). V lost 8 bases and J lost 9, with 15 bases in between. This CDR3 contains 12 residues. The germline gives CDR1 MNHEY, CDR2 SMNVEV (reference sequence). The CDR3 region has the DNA TGTGCCAGCGGACCCAAAGGGGAAACGCAGTATTTT. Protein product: CASGPKGETQYF.

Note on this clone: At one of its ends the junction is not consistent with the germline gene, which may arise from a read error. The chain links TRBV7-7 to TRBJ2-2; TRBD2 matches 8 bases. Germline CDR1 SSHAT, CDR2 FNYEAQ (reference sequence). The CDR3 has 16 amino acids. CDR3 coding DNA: TGTGCTAGCAGCTTCAGACTAGCGAGTGACACCGGGGAGCTGTTTTTT. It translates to CASSFRLASDTGELFF.

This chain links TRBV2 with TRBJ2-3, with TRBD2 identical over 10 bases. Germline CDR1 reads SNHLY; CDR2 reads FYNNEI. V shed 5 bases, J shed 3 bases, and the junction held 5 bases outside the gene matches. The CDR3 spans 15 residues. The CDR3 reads CASSSSGRGTDTQYF. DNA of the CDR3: TGTGCCAGCAGTTCTAGCGGGAGAGGGACAGATACGCAGTATTTT.

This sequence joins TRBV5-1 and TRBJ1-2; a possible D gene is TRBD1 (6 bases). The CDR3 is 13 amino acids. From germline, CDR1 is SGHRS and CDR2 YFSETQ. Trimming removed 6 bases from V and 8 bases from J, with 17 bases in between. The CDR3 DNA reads TGCGCCAGCATGCCGGACAGCTATTCGGGCTACACCTTC. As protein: CASMPDSYSGYTF. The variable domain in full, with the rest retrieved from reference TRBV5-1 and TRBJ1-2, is KAGVTQTPRYLIKTRGQQVTLSCSPISGHRSVSWYQQTPGQGLQFLFEYFSETQRNKGNFPGRFSGRQFSNSRSEMNVSTLELGDSALYLCASMPDSYSGYTFGSGTRLTVV.

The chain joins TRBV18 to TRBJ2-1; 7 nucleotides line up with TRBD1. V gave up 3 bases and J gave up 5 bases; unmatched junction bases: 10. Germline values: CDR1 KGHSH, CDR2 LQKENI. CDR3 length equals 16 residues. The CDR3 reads CASSPYRGLSNNEQFF. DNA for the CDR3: TGTGCCAGCTCACCTTATAGGGGGCTCAGCAACAATGAGCAGTTCTTC. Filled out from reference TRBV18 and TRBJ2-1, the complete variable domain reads NAGVMQNPRHLVRRRGQEARLRCSPMKGHSHVYWYRQLPEEGLKFMVYLQKENIIDESGMPKERFSAEFPKEGPSILRIQQVVRGDSAAYFCASSPYRGLSNNEQFFGPGTRLTVL.

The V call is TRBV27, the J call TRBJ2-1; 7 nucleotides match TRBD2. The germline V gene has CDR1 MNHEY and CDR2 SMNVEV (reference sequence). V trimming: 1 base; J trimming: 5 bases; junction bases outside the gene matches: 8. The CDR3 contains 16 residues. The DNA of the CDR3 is TGTGCCAGCAGTTTATTGGCCAGCGGGACCCACAATGAGCAGTTCTTC. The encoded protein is CASSLLASGTHNEQFF.

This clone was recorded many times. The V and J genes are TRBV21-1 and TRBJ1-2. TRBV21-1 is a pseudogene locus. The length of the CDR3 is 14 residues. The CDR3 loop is CASSKGRGNYGYTF. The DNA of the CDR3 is TGTGCCAGCAGCAAGGGGCGGGGAAACTATGGCTACACCTTC.

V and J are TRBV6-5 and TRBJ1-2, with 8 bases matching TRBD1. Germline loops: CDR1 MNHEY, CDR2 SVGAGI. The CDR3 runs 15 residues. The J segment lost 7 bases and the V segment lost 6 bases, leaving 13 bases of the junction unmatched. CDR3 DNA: TGTGCCAGCAGCGGACAGGGTGGCCCTTCCGCTGGCTACACCTTC. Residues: CASSGQGGPSAGYTF.

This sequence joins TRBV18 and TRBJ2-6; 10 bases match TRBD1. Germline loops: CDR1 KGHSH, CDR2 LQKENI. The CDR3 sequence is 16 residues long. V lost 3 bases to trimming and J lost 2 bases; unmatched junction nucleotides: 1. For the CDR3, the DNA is TGTGCCAGCTCACCCGGGACAGGGGCTGGGGCCAACGTCCTGACTTTC. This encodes CASSPGTGAGANVLTF.

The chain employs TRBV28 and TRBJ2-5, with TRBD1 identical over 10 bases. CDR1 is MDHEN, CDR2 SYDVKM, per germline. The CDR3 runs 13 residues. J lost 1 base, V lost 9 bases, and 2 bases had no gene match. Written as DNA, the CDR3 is TGTGCCAGTAGGACAGGGGGCCAAGAGACCCAGTACTTC. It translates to CASRTGGQETQYF.

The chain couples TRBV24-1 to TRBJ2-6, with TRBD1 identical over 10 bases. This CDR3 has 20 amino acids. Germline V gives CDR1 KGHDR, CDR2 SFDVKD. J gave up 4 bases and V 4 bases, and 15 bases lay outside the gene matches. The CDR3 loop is CATSETPGQGSIGGANVLTF. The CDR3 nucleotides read TGTGCCACCAGTGAGACACCGGGACAGGGGTCGATTGGGGGGGCCAACGTCCTGACTTTC.

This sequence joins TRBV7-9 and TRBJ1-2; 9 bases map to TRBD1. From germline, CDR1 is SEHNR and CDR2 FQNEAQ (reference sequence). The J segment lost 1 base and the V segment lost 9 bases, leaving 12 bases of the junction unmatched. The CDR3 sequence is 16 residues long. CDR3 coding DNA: TGTGCCAGACATTTAGTTGGGACAGGGTTTAACTATGGCTACACCTTC. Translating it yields CARHLVGTGFNYGYTF.

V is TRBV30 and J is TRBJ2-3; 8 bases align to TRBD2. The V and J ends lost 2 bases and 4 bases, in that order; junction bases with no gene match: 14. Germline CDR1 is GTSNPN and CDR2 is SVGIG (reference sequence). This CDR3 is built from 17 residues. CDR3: CAWSPYYGTRVADTQYF. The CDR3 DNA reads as TGTGCCTGGAGTCCATATTACGGGACTAGAGTGGCAGATACGCAGTATTTT.

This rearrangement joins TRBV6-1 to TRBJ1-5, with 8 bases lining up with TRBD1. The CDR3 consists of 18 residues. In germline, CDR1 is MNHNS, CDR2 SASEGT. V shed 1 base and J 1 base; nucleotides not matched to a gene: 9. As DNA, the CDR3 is TGTGCCAGCAGTGAAGAGGGCAGGGGGCAAGGCAGCAATCAGCCCCAGCATTTT. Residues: CASSEEGRGQGSNQPQHF.

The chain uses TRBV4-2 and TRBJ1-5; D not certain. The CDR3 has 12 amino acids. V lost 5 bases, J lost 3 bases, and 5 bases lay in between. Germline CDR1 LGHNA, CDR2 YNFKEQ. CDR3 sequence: CASSSFNQPQHF. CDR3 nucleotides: TGTGCCAGCAGCTCCTTCAATCAGCCCCAGCATTTT.

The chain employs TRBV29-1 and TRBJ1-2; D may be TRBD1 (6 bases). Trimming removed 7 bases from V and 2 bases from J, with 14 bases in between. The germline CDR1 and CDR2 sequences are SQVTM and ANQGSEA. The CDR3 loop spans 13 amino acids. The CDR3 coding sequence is TGCAGCGCAGGGGACACCCGAAACTATGGCTACACCTTC. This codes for CSAGDTRNYGYTF.

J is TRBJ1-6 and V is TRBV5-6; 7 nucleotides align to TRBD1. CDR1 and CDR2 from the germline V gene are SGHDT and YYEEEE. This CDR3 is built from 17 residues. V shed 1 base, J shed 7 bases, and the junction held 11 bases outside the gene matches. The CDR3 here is CASSLYYGTEGNSPLHF. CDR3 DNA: TGTGCCAGCAGCTTGTATTACGGGACAGAAGGGAATTCACCCCTCCACTTT.

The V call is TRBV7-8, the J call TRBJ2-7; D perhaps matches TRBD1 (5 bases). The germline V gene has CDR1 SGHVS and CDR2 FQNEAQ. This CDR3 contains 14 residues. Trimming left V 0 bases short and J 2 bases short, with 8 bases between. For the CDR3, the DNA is TGTGCCAGCAGCTTAGCGACAGTCACCTACGAGCAGTACTTC. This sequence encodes CASSLATVTYEQYF. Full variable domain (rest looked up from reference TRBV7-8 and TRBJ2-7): GAGVSQSPRYKVAKRGQDVALRCDPISGHVSLFWYQQALGQGPEFLTYFQNEAQLDKSGLPSDRFFAERPEGSVSTLKIQRTQQEDSAVYLCASSLATVTYEQYFGPGTRLTVT.

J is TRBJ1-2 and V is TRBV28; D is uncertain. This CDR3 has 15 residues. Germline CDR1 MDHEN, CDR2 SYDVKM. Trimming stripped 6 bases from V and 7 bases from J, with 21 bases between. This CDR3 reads CASSHPGPGVGGYTF. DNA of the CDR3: TGTGCCAGCAGCCATCCTGGGCCCGGGGTCGGTGGCTACACCTTC.

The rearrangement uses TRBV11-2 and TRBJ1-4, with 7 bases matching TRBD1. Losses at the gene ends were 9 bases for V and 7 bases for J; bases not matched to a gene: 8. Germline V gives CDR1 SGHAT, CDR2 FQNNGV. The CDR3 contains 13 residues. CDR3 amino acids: CASQGGLAEKLFF. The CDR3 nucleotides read TGTGCCAGTCAGGGGGGATTGGCTGAAAAACTGTTTTTT. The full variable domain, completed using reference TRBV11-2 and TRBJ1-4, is EAGVAQSPRYKIIEKRQSVAFWCNPISGHATLYWYQQILGQGPKLLIQFQNNGVVDDSQLPKDRFSAERLKGVDSTLKIQPAKLEDSAVYLCASQGGLAEKLFFGSGTQLSVL.